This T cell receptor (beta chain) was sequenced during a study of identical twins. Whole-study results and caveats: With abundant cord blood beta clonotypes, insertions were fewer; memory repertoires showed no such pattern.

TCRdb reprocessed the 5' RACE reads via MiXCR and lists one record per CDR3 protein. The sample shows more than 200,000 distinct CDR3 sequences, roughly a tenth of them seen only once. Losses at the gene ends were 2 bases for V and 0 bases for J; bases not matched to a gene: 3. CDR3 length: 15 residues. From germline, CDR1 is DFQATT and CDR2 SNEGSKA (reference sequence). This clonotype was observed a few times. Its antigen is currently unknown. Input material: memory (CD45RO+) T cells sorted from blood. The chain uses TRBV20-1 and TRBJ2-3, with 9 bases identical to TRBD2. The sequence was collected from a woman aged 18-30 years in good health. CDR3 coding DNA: TGCAGTGCTAGAAATAGCGGGGGAAGCACAGATACGCAGTATTTT. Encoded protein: CSARNSGGSTDTQYF.